This is a list of T cell receptor beta chains from one sample in a study of T cell repertoires in cytomegalovirus infection. Their antigens are not known. TCRdb reprocessed the reads with MiXCR, giving one entry per CDR3 protein. In the table there are 550,000 to 850,000 distinct CDR3 sequences, roughly a third of which are singletons. The sample was cultured PBMCs, taken from culture after CMV antigen stimulation. The origin of the receptors is a human donor in good health (CMV status not recorded). Some clones in this sample may be carry-over from other donors' samples. Each CDR3 is given with its conserved first and last residue. A D gene is named only where the DNA matches it firmly. Size is omitted from some rows. Given values are once, few, many or a class for expanded clones.

>TRBV6-2/TRBV6-3|TRBJ1-1|few|NA
TGTGCCAGCAGTTACTTCCAGTTAGGGACTGAAGCTTTCTTT
CASSYFQLGTEAFF
>TRBV6-5|TRBJ2-1|NA|TRBD1
TGTGCCAGCACCAGGACAGGGGACAATGAGCAGTTCTTC
CASTRTGDNEQFF
>TRBV7-8|TRBJ2-3|few|TRBD1
TGTGCCAGCAGCCGGGACAGTAACACAGATACGCAGTATTTT
CASSRDSNTDTQYF
>TRBV7-6|TRBJ1-5|many|NA
TGTGCCAGCAACAAAACAGAGGCGGGCCCGAGTTATAGCAATCAGCCCCAGCATTTT
CASNKTEAGPSYSNQPQHF
>TRBV7-2|TRBJ2-1|many|TRBD2
TGTGCCAGCAGCCTGAGACTAGCGGGGAACTACAATGAGCAGTTCTTC
CASSLRLAGNYNEQFF
>TRBV7-8|TRBJ2-3|few|NA
TGTGCCAGCAGCCGGAGACTGGCGGCCGGGGATACGCAGTATTTT
CASSRRLAAGDTQYF
>TRBV4-3|TRBJ2-2|NA|NA
TGCGCCAGCAGCCACACCACCGGGGAGCTGTTTTTT
CASSHTTGELFF
>TRBV20-1|TRBJ2-3|NA|TRBD2
TGCAGTGCTAGAGACCCCCGGGGTGGCGGGAGGGCCTCGGGTATAGGAAGCACAGATACGCAGTATTTT
CSARDPRGGGRASGIGSTDTQYF
>TRBV2|TRBJ1-2|NA|TRBD1
TGTGCCAGCAGGCCACCCGGGACAGTCCCTTATGGCTACACCTTC
CASRPPGTVPYGYTF
>TRBV7-9|TRBJ1-1|few|NA
TGTGCCAGCAGACGACACCCACTCGGAGCTTTCTTT
CASRRHPLGAFF
>TRBV19|TRBJ2-1|few|TRBD2
TGTGCCAGTAGTAATAACCTAGCGGGCCATGAGCAGTTCTTC
CASSNNLAGHEQFF
>TRBV7-9|TRBJ2-7|NA|NA
TGTGCCAGCGGCCGGACGGAGCCAAGCGAGCAGTACTTC
CASGRTEPSEQYF
>TRBV7-6|TRBJ2-1|many|TRBD2
TGTGCCAGCAGCTTAGAGTTTAGCGGGGTTGTGGCTGAGCAGTTCTTC
CASSLEFSGVVAEQFF
>TRBV18|TRBJ1-3|once|NA
TGTGCCAGCTCACCCCAGCGGCTGCAGGCGACCTCTGGAAACACCATATATTTT
CASSPQRLQATSGNTIYF
>TRBV7-2|TRBJ1-1|NA|TRBD1
TGTGCCAGCAGCTTACATCGGACAGGGGGCAGTGAAGCTTTCTTT
CASSLHRTGGSEAFF
>TRBV28|TRBJ2-7|NA|NA
TGTGCCGAGACCAGCCCGCGGACAAAGGGCCACGAGCAGTACTTC
CAETSPRTKGHEQYF
>TRBV5-4|TRBJ1-1|few|NA
TGTGCCAGCAGCACAGCCCCACAGGGAGTGGGGACTGAAGCTTTCTTT
CASSTAPQGVGTEAFF
>TRBV29-1|TRBJ2-3|many|TRBD1
TGCAGCGTCGACGAGGGGGCGGTCACAGATACGCAGTATTTT
CSVDEGAVTDTQYF
>TRBV5-1|TRBJ2-1|NA|TRBD1
TGCGCCAGCGGACAGGGGTACAATGAGCAGTTCTTC
CASGQGYNEQFF
>TRBV7-6|TRBJ2-7|NA|TRBD2
TGTGCCAGCATGGGGGGCGGGGGGGGATACGAGCAGTACTTC
CASMGGGGGYEQYF
>TRBV6-1|TRBJ1-4|NA|NA
TGTGCCAGCAGTGAATGGCCCGCGGGGGATGAAAAACTGTTTTTT
CASSEWPAGDEKLFF
>TRBV20-1|TRBJ1-1|NA|TRBD1
TGCAGTGCTAGAGATCAGACAGGGGGGGACACTGAAGCTTTCTTT
CSARDQTGGDTEAFF
>TRBV12-3/TRBV12-4|TRBJ2-4|few|NA
TGTGCCAGCAGTTTGGGGCGGAGAGGACTTCTATTGGCCAAAAACATTCAGTACTTC
CASSLGRRGLLLAKNIQYF
>TRBV6-5|TRBJ2-7|few|NA
TGTGCCAGCCGTCGGGGCGCCAAGGATTACGAGCAGTACTTC
CASRRGAKDYEQYF
>TRBV7-2|TRBJ1-5|many|NA
TGTGCCAGCAGCCTGGGGACCCTTTCGCCCCAGCATTTT
CASSLGTLSPQHF
>TRBV6-6|TRBJ1-3|NA|NA
TGTGCCAGCAGCCGGGGGACGGGAGGAAACACCATATATTTT
CASSRGTGGNTIYF
>TRBV24-1|TRBJ2-4|NA|TRBD2
TGTGCCACCAGCAGCAGAACACGGACTAGCGGTCCCTCTAACATTCAGTACTTC
CATSSRTRTSGPSNIQYF
>TRBV7-9|TRBJ2-7|NA|NA
TGTGCCAGCAGCTGGGGGGACTACGAGCAGTACTTC
CASSWGDYEQYF
>TRBV2|TRBJ2-5|NA|NA
TGTGCCAGCATCGTTGTGGTTCAGGAGACCCAGTACTTC
CASIVVVQETQYF
>TRBV6-2/TRBV6-3|TRBJ1-1|few|NA
TGTGCCAGCAGTTACTTATGGGCTTCGAACACTGAAGCTTTCTTT
CASSYLWASNTEAFF
>TRBV20-1|TRBJ2-7|NA|TRBD2
TGCAGTGCTAGTGGACTAGCGGGAGGGAACGAGCAGTACTTC
CSASGLAGGNEQYF
>TRBV28|TRBJ2-3|many|NA
TGTGCCAGCAGTTTTTCAGGGACGAGCACAGATACGCAGTATTTT
CASSFSGTSTDTQYF
>TRBV11-2|TRBJ2-3|many|NA
TGTGCCAGCAGCTTAGAGTTTGGGGATACGCAGTATTTT
CASSLEFGDTQYF
>TRBV5-4|TRBJ2-3|NA|TRBD2
TGTGCCAGCAGCACACTAGCGGCTAGCACAGATACGCAGTATTTT
CASSTLAASTDTQYF
>TRBV6-5|TRBJ1-5|NA|NA
TGTGCCAGCAGCCAAAAGCCCCCTACTTGGGGGTACAATCAGCCCCAGCATTTT
CASSQKPPTWGYNQPQHF
>TRBV20-1|TRBJ2-1|few|NA
TGCAGTGCTACTACCTCTAGAAGGGCCCTTTGGGAGCAGTTCTTC
CSATTSRRALWEQFF
>TRBV18|TRBJ1-2|few|NA
TGTGCCAGCTCACCTATGGGACAAGGTGGCTACACCTTC
CASSPMGQGGYTF
>TRBV11-2|TRBJ1-1|NA|NA
TGTGCCAGCAGCTTAAACCCGGGGACTGAAGCTTTCTTT
CASSLNPGTEAFF
>TRBV20-1|TRBJ2-5|NA|NA
TGCAGTGCTCGCGAAGTTTCTGGACCAGCCGGGGCCCAGTACTTC
CSAREVSGPAGAQYF
>TRBV20-1|TRBJ2-3|few|NA
TGCAGTGCTAGGCAGAACACAGATACGCAGTATTTT
CSARQNTDTQYF
>TRBV7-9|TRBJ2-3|NA|NA
TGTGCCAGCAGCTTAGGACCGGATTCGAGTACGCAGTATTTT
CASSLGPDSSTQYF
>TRBV5-5|TRBJ2-5|NA|NA
TGTGCCAGCAGCTTGGTTTTTTCCGAGAAGACCCAGTACTTC
CASSLVFSEKTQYF
>TRBV6-2/TRBV6-3|TRBJ1-2|NA|NA
TGTGCCAGCAGCCGGGGCATCTATGGCTACACCTTC
CASSRGIYGYTF
>TRBV7-9|TRBJ2-1|many|NA
TGTGCCAGCAGCTTACTAGACCTTGTAATCTACAATGAGCAGTTCTTC
CASSLLDLVIYNEQFF
>TRBV7-9|TRBJ2-1|NA|NA
TGTGCCAGCAGCTTATTGGACAGCAATGAGCAGTTCTTC
CASSLLDSNEQFF
>TRBV7-9|TRBJ2-7|few|TRBD1
TGTGCCAGCAGCGTGGGACAGAACTACGAGCAGTACTTC
CASSVGQNYEQYF
>TRBV28|TRBJ2-3|NA|TRBD2
TGTGCCAGCAGGACGACTAGCGGGGTCTTGCCGGGTGGGTATTTT
CASRTTSGVLPGGYF
>TRBV7-8|TRBJ2-5|NA|TRBD1
TGTGCCAGCAGCCCCCGTCGTGAGGACAGGGGGCGTAAGACCCAGTACTTC
CASSPRREDRGRKTQYF
>TRBV20-1|TRBJ2-5|NA|TRBD2
TGCAGTGCTAGAGGTAGCGGGGGGCGAGAGACCCAGTACTTC
CSARGSGGRETQYF
>TRBV12-3/TRBV12-4|TRBJ2-2|NA|NA
TGTGCCAGCAGTTTACTCTCAGGGCCCGGGGAGCTGTTTTTT
CASSLLSGPGELFF
>TRBV6-1|TRBJ2-7|few|NA
TGTGCCAGCAGTGGAGGGGTCAACGAGCAGTACTTC
CASSGGVNEQYF
>TRBV19|TRBJ2-6|NA|TRBD1
TGTGCCAGTAGCCGCCTACAGGGGACGAACTCTGGGGCCAACGTCCTGACTTTC
CASSRLQGTNSGANVLTF
>TRBV7-8|TRBJ2-1|NA|NA
TGTGCCAGCAGAGCCGACCCGGACTTTGGGCAGTTCTTC
CASRADPDFGQFF
>TRBV7-2|TRBJ2-3|many|NA
TGTGCCAGCAGCCCCGAGTCCGGGGGACCCACAGATACGCAGTATTTT
CASSPESGGPTDTQYF